The 24 T cell receptor beta chains below all came from one sample that was sequenced in a study of T cell responses to AZD1222 COVID-19 vaccine. Here immunoSEQ multiplex PCR was the method, and the copy in TCRdb shows in-frame clones only, minus some. This table has roughly 120,000 clones, about 88% appearing once. Sequencing used peripheral blood, obtained on day 0 of AZD1222 vaccination. The receptors shown here come from an adult in good health.

The rearrangement links TRBV28 to TRBJ1-1; D is possibly TRBD1 (5 bases). V lost 6 bases and J lost 0, with 11 bases in between. Germline V gene lookup returns CDR1 MDHEN and CDR2 SYDVKM. The length of the CDR3 is 14 residues. CDR3 sequence (DNA): TGTGCCAGCAGATCCGGGGGGATGAACACTGAAGCTTTCTTT. It is translated as CASRSGGMNTEAFF.

J is TRBJ2-3 and V is TRBV11-1, with 8 bases fitting TRBD2. Germline-derived CDR1 and CDR2 are SGHAT and FQDESV (reference sequence). CDR3 length: 15 amino acids. J was trimmed by 6 bases and V by 1 base; bases with no gene match: 6. CDR3 region: CASSLGVAGLDTQYF. The CDR3, as DNA: TGTGCCAGCAGCTTAGGGGTAGCGGGGTTGGATACGCAGTATTTT.

This clone was seen only a few times. The chain uses TRBV4-1 and TRBJ1-1; D remains ambiguous. CDR1 is MGHRA, CDR2 YSYEKL, per germline. The CDR3 sequence is 16 residues long. V shed 1 base and J shed 0 bases, with 12 bases lying between them. CDR3 DNA: TGCGCCAGCAGCCAAGGCCAAGGTGGGCTGAACACTGAAGCTTTCTTT. Translating gives CASSQGQGGLNTEAFF.

CDR3 amino acids: CASSPLLPGTSGGPSRETQYF. The CDR3 DNA reads as TGTGCCAGCAGCCCCCTCCTCCCCGGGACTAGCGGGGGCCCCTCTAGGGAGACCCAGTACTTC. J is TRBJ2-5 and V is TRBV4-2; 14 positions match TRBD2. The J segment lost 5 bases and the V segment lost 4 bases, leaving 21 bases of the junction unmatched. CDR1 and CDR2 (germline): LGHNA, YNFKEQ. The CDR3 covers 21 residues.

The chain couples TRBV7-9 to TRBJ2-2; possibly TRBD1 or TRBD2 for D (5 bases each). CDR1 is SEHNR and CDR2 is FQNEAQ in the germline V gene (reference sequence). V gave up 3 bases and J gave up 6 bases, with 8 bases separating them. The CDR3 consists of 13 residues. CDR3 bases: TGTGCCAGCAGCTTTATGGGGGCCGGGGAGCTGTTTTTT. Protein: CASSFMGAGELFF. The full variable domain, completed using reference TRBV7-9 and TRBJ2-2, is DTGVSQNPRHKITKRGQNVTFRCDPISEHNRLYWYRQTLGQGPEFLTYFQNEAQLEKSRLLSDRFSAERPKGSFSTLEIQRTEQGDSAMYLCASSFMGAGELFFGEGSRLTVL.

CDR3 nucleotides: TGTGCCAGCAGCGTGCGGGACTACAGCGAGCAGTACTTC. This translates into CASSVRDYSEQYF. The chain is built from TRBV9 and TRBJ2-7; TRBD2 matches at 7 bases. J was trimmed by 6 bases and V by 2 bases; bases with no gene match: 5. Germline V lookup: CDR1 SGDLS, CDR2 YYNGEE. This CDR3 comprises 13 residues. Looking up the rest from reference TRBV9 and TRBJ2-7 gives the full variable domain: DSGVTQTPKHLITATGQRVTLRCSPRSGDLSVYWYQQSLDQGLQFLIQYYNGEERAKGNILERFSAQQFPDLHSELNLSSLELGDSALYFCASSVRDYSEQYFGPGTRLTVT.

Only one count was recorded for this clone. CDR3 in DNA: TGCGCCAGCAGCCAGGACAGGGTGAAAAATTCACCCCTCCACTTT. It encodes CASSQDRVKNSPLHF. The V and J genes are TRBV4-3 and TRBJ1-6; 8 bases align to TRBD1. CDR1 and CDR2 (germline): LGHNA, YSLEER. This CDR3 has 15 amino acids. The V gene end was trimmed by 3 bases and the J gene end by 7 bases; junction bases not matched to a gene: 5.

This chain connects TRBV5-1 to TRBJ1-4, with no clear D. The CDR3 is 14 amino acids. The V gene's germline CDR1 is SGHRS and CDR2 YFSETQ. The V end lost 1 base, the J end lost 6 bases, and 10 bases lay between the germline ends. The CDR3 DNA sequence: TGCGCCAGCAGCTTGAGGACCGCGGATGAAAAACTGTTTTTT. Its protein product is CASSLRTADEKLFF.

The rearrangement joins TRBV29-1 to TRBJ1-1; D gene ambiguous. The CDR3 contains 14 residues. Trimming removed 6 bases from V and 3 bases from J, with 17 bases in between. Germline V gene data show CDR1 as SQVTM and CDR2 as ANQGSEA. CDR3 amino acids: CSVSPRRGDTEAFF. CDR3 bases: TGCAGCGTCTCCCCGAGGCGCGGGGACACTGAAGCTTTCTTT.

This chain joins TRBV6-2 or TRBV6-3 and TRBJ2-2; TRBD1 or TRBD2 may be the D gene (5 bases each). The V and J ends lost 5 bases and 0 bases respectively, with 13 bases between them. Germline values: CDR1 MNHEY, CDR2 SVGEGT. The CDR3 length is 16 residues. CDR3 in amino acids: CASSNPGRANTGELFF. In DNA, the CDR3 is TGTGCCAGCAGTAATCCGGGACGGGCGAACACCGGGGAGCTGTTTTTT.

The J gene is TRBJ2-7, the V gene TRBV10-3; 7 bases match TRBD1. Germline lookup yields CDR1 ENHRY and CDR2 SYGVKD. CDR3 length: 16 residues. Germline trimming cut 4 bases from V and 6 bases from J; bases unmatched to any gene: 15. This CDR3 reads CAISGREGADPLEQYF. The CDR3 DNA reads TGTGCCATCAGTGGACGTGAGGGGGCTGACCCCCTCGAGCAGTACTTC.

The V and J genes are TRBV5-1 and TRBJ2-3, with D hard to call. Trimming left V 3 bases short and J 4 bases short, with 18 bases between. The V gene's germline CDR1 is SGHRS and CDR2 YFSETQ. The CDR3 spans 16 residues. The CDR3 region is CASSWGAASAADTQYF. The DNA for the CDR3 is TGCGCCAGCAGCTGGGGTGCGGCGTCCGCAGCAGATACGCAGTATTTT.

This chain connects TRBV18 to TRBJ1-1, with TRBD1 matching over 7 bases. V shed 2 bases, J shed 0 bases, and the junction held 9 bases outside the gene matches. This CDR3 has 17 residues. CDR1 is KGHSH and CDR2 is LQKENI in the germline V gene. CDR3 nucleotides: TGTGCCAGCTCACCAATTGAGGGGGCCCTTATGAACACTGAAGCTTTCTTT. Encoded protein: CASSPIEGALMNTEAFF.

V and J are TRBV10-2 and TRBJ1-2, with 7 bases that match TRBD1. The germline gives CDR1 WSHSY, CDR2 SAAADI. This CDR3 comprises 15 residues. V lost 1 base, J lost 2 bases, and 4 bases stayed unmatched. The CDR3 region is CASSEYRGKNYGYTF. CDR3 DNA: TGCGCCAGCAGTGAGTACAGGGGCAAAAACTATGGCTACACCTTC.

The rearrangement joins TRBV5-1 to TRBJ2-5; 10 bases are a match to TRBD2. Germline CDR1 is SGHRS and CDR2 is YFSETQ. J gave up 2 bases and V 3 bases, and 4 bases lay outside the gene matches. CDR3 length equals 15 residues. CDR3 DNA sequence: TGCGCCAGCAGCTCGGGACTAGCGTTTCAAGAGACCCAGTACTTC. Protein sequence: CASSSGLAFQETQYF.

CDR3 protein: CASSLAGQGYTF. The CDR3 DNA reads as TGCGCCAGCAGCTTGGCCGGGCAGGGCTACACCTTC. The chain links TRBV5-1 to TRBJ1-2; D uncertain. There are 12 residues in the CDR3. Trimming removed 0 bases at V and 8 bases at J, with 8 bases between. The germline CDR1 and CDR2 sequences are SGHRS and YFSETQ.

The gene calls are TRBV4-1 and TRBJ2-7; 7 bases align to TRBD2. This CDR3 is built from 15 residues. J gave up 1 base and V 3 bases, and 6 bases lay outside the gene matches. Germline CDR1 MGHRA, CDR2 YSYEKL. The chain's CDR3 is CASSHGLVLSYEQYF. The CDR3 nucleotides are TGCGCCAGCAGCCATGGACTAGTTCTTTCCTACGAGCAGTACTTC.

The chain uses TRBV9 and TRBJ1-6, with 7 bases aligning to TRBD1. After removal of 4 bases from V and 4 bases from J, the junction contained 5 bases not matched to a gene. The CDR3 is 15 amino acids. In germline, CDR1 is SGDLS, CDR2 YYNGEE. The CDR3 sequence: CASSPRTGYNSPLHF. The CDR3 nucleotides are TGTGCCAGCAGCCCAAGGACAGGATATAATTCACCCCTCCACTTT.

V is TRBV24-1 and J is TRBJ2-3; the D is unclear. Deletions cut 4 bases from V and 1 base from J, with 8 bases between. Germline lookup yields CDR1 KGHDR and CDR2 SFDVKD. The CDR3 runs 14 residues. This chain's CDR3 is CATSDFQGTDTQYF. The CDR3 DNA sequence: TGTGCCACCAGTGACTTCCAGGGCACAGATACGCAGTATTTT.

The chain has TRBV5-1 and TRBJ1-2; TRBD1 matches 7 bases. The germline V gene has CDR1 SGHRS and CDR2 YFSETQ. The V gene end was trimmed by 0 bases and the J gene end by 2 bases; junction bases not matched to a gene: 4. The CDR3 covers 15 residues. In DNA, the CDR3 is TGCGCCAGCAGCTTGGGAGCAGGGGGAAACTATGGCTACACCTTC. The encoded protein is CASSLGAGGNYGYTF.

This chain links TRBV10-3 with TRBJ1-3; D unclear. CDR1 and CDR2 from the germline V gene are ENHRY and SYGVKD. This CDR3 comprises 12 residues. The V gene lost 4 bases and the J gene lost 3 bases, with 4 bases spanning the gap. The CDR3 nucleotides are TGTGCCATCAGTGTGGGTGGAAACACCATATATTTT. Translating gives CAISVGGNTIYF.

There are a few counts of this clone. V is TRBV4-1 and J is TRBJ1-1, with D unclear. V was trimmed by 4 bases and J by 1 base, leaving 13 bases between them. The CDR3 is 15 amino acids. Germline CDR1 reads MGHRA; CDR2 reads YSYEKL. In DNA, the CDR3 is TGCGCCAGCAGCCTCAAGATTGGTGGGAACACTGAAGCTTTCTTT. Protein product: CASSLKIGGNTEAFF.

The gene calls are TRBV12-3 or TRBV12-4 and TRBJ1-1; D possibly corresponds to TRBD1 (5 bases). Trimming stripped 6 bases from V and 4 bases from J, with 9 bases between. This CDR3 is 12 amino acids long. CDR3 DNA sequence: TGTGCCAGCAGATGGGGGGGCACTGAAGCTTTCTTT. Translated, it gives CASRWGGTEAFF.

This clone was found a few times. The V call is TRBV6-6, the J call TRBJ1-2; no firm D call. The germline V and J ends were trimmed by 8 bases and 1 base, with 5 bases remaining between them. The CDR3 runs to 11 residues. Germline values: CDR1 MNHNY, CDR2 SVGAGI (reference sequence). CDR3 coding DNA: TGTGCCAGCGGCGGTAACTATGGCTACACCTTC. Translating it yields CASGGNYGYTF.